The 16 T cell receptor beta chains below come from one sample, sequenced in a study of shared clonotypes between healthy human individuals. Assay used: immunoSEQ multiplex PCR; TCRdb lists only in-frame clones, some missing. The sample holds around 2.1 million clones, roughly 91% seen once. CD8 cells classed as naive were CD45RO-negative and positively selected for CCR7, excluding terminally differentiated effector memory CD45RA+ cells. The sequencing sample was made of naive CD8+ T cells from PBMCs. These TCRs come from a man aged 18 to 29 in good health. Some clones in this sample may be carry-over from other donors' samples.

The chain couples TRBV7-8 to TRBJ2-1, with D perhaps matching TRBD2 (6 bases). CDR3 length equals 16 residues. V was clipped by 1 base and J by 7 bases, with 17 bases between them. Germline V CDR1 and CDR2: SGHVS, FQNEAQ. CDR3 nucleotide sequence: TGTGCCAGCAGCTTAGTGTTAGGGCCTCGGGGGAATGAGCAGTTCTTC. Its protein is CASSLVLGPRGNEQFF.

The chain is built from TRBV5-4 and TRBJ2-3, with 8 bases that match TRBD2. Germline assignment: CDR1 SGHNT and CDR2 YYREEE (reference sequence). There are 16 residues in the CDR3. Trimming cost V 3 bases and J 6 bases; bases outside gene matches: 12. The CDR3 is CASSSPVSGIADTQYF. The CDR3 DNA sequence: TGTGCCAGCAGCTCCCCGGTTAGCGGGATAGCGGATACGCAGTATTTT.

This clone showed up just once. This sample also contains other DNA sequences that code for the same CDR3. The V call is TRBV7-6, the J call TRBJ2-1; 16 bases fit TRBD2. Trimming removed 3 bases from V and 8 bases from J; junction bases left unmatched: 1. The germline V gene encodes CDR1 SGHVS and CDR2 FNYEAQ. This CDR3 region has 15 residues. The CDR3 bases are TGTGCCAGCAGCTTGGGACTAGCGGGAGGGGATGAGCAGTTCTTC. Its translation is CASSLGLAGGDEQFF.

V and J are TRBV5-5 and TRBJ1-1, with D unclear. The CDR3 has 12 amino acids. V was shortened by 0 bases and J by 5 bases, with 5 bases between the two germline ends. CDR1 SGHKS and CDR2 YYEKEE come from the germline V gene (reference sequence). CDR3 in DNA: TGTGCCAGCAGCTTGGGGGCTACTGAAGCTTTCTTT. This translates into CASSLGATEAFF.

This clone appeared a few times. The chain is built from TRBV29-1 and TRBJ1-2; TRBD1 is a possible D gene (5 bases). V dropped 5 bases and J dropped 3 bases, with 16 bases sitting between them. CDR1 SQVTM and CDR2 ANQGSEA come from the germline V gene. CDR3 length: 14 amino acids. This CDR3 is CSVLSPGRYYGYTF. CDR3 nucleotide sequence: TGCAGCGTTCTCTCCCCGGGACGGTACTATGGCTACACCTTC.

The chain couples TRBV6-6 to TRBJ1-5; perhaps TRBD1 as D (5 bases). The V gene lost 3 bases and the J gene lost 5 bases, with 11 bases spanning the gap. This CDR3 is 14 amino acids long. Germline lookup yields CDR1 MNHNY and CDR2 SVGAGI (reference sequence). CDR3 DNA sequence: TGTGCCAGCAGTTATGGTGGAGGGGATCAGCCCCAGCATTTT. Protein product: CASSYGGGDQPQHF.

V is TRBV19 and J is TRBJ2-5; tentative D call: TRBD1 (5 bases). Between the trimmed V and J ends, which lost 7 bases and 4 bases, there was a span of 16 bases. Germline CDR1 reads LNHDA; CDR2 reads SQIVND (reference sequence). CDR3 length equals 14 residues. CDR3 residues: CASNVPGRAETQYF. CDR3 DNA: TGTGCCAGTAATGTTCCTGGCAGGGCAGAGACCCAGTACTTC.

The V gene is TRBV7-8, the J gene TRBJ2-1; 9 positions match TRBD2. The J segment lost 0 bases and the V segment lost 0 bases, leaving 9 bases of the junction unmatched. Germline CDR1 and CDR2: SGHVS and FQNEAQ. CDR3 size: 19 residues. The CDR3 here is CASSLALSGSPLSYNEQFF. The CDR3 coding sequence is TGTGCCAGCAGCTTAGCTCTTAGCGGGAGCCCACTCTCCTACAATGAGCAGTTCTTC.

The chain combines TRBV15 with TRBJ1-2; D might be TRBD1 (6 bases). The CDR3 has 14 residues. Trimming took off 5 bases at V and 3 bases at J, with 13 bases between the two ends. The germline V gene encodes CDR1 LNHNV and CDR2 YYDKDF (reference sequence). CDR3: CATSPRPGDYGYTF. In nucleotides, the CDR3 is TGTGCCACCAGCCCCCGGCCAGGGGACTATGGCTACACCTTC.

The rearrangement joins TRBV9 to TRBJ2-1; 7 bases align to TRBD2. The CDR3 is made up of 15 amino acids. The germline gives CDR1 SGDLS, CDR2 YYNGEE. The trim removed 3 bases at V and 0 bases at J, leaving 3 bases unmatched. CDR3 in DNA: TGTGCCAGCAGCGGGGCTAGCGGCTCCTACAATGAGCAGTTCTTC. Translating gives CASSGASGSYNEQFF. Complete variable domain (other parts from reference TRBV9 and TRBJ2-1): DSGVTQTPKHLITATGQRVTLRCSPRSGDLSVYWYQQSLDQGLQFLIQYYNGEERAKGNILERFSAQQFPDLHSELNLSSLELGDSALYFCASSGASGSYNEQFFGPGTRLTVL.

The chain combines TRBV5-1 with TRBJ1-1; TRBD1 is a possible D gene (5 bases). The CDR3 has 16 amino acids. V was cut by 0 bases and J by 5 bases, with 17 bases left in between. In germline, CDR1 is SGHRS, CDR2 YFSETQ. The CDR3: CASSLAIHEGRTEAFF. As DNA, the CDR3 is TGCGCCAGCAGCTTGGCGATACATGAGGGGAGGACTGAAGCTTTCTTT. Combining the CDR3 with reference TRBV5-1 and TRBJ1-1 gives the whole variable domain KAGVTQTPRYLIKTRGQQVTLSCSPISGHRSVSWYQQTPGQGLQFLFEYFSETQRNKGNFPGRFSGRQFSNSRSEMNVSTLELGDSALYLCASSLAIHEGRTEAFFGQGTRLTVV.

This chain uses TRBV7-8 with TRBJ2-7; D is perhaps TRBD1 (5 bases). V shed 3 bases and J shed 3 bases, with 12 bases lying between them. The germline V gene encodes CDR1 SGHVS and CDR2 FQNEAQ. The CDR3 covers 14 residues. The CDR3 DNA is TGTGCCAGCAGCTTCTTCCAGGGAAGCTACGAGCAGTACTTC. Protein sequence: CASSFFQGSYEQYF.

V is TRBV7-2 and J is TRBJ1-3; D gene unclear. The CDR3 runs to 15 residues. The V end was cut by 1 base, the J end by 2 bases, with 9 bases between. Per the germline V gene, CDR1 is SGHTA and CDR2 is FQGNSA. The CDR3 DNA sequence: TGTGCCAGCAGCTTAGGTCCGCTCGCTGGAAACACCATATATTTT. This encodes CASSLGPLAGNTIYF.

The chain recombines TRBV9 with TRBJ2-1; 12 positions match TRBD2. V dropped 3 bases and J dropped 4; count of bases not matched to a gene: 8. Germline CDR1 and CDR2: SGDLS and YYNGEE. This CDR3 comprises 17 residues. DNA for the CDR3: TGTGCCAGCAGCGAACCAAGGACTAGCGGGGTATACAATGAGCAGTTCTTC. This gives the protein CASSEPRTSGVYNEQFF.

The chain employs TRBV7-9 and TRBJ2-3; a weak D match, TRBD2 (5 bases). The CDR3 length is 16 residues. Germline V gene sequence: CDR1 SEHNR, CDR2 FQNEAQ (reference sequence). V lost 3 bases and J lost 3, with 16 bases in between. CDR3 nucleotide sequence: TGTGCCAGCAGCTTGGCCGGGGTTACCCTTACAGATACGCAGTATTTT. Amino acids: CASSLAGVTLTDTQYF.

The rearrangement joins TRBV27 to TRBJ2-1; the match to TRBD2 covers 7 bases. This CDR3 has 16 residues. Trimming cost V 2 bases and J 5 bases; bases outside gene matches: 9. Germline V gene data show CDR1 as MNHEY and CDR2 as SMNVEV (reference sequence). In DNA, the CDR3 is TGTGCCAGCAGTTTACTCGGGGGGAGCCACAACAATGAGCAGTTCTTC. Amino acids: CASSLLGGSHNNEQFF.